This T cell receptor (beta chain) was captured in a study of cytomegalovirus exposure and HLA in healthy donors. About the study: The same platform used for the approximately 700 first-cohort repertoires was also used for the 120 or so validation repertoires, as a later analysis reported. Whole-study findings and limits: Despite most TCR sequences being rare, some public TCRs occurred in many donors.

On this clone itself: Its antigen is undetermined.

The donors were part of the validation cohort of 120 or so subjects. That cohort was separate from the first cohort, which comprised fewer than 800 subjects. V lost 5 bases and J lost 4, with 16 bases in between. The CDR3 sequence is 15 residues long. The germline gives CDR1 MNHEY, CDR2 SVGAGI. This table comes from immunoSEQ multiplex PCR, and its TCRdb copy is limited to in-frame clones, with some not included. The sample lists tens of thousands of clones; roughly 96% were seen once. The sequencing sample was made of PBMCs. This chain connects TRBV6-5 to TRBJ2-3; D possibly corresponds to TRBD1 (5 bases). The TCR originated in a man younger than 30 in good health and CMV-seronegative. The CDR3 DNA reads TGTGCCAGCAGTCCTCTCTTACAGGCCTCAGATACGCAGTATTTT. This gives the protein CASSPLLQASDTQYF.